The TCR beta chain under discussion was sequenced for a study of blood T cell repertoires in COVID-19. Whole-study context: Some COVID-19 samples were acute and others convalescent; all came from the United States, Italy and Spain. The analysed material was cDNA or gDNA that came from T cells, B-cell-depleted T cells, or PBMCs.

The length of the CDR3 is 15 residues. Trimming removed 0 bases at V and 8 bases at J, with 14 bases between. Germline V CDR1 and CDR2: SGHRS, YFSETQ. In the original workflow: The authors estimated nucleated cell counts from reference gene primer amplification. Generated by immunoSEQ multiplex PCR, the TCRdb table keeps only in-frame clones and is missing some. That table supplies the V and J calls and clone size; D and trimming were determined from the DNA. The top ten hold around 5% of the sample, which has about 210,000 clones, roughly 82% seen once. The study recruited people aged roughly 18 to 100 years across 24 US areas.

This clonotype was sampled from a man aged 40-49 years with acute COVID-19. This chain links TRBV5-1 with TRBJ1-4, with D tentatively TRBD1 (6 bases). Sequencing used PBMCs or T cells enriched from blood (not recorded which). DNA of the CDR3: TGCGCCAGCAGCTTGGAGGCACAGGGAGACGAAAAACTGTTTTTT. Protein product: CASSLEAQGDEKLFF.